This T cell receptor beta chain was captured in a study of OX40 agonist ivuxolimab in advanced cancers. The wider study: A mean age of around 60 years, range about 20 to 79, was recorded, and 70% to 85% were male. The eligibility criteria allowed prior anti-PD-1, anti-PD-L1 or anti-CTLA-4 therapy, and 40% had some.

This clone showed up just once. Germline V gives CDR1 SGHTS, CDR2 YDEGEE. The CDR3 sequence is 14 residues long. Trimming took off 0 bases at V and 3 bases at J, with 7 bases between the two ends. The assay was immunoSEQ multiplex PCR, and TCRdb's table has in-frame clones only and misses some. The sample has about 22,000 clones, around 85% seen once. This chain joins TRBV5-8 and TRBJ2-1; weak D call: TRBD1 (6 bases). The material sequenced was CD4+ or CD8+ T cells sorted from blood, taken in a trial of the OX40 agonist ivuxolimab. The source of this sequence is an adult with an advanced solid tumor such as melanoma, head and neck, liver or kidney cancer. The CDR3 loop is CASSLGGLYNEQFF. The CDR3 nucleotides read TGTGCCAGCAGCTTGGGGGGGCTCTACAATGAGCAGTTCTTC. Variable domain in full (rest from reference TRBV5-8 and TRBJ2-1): EAGVTQSPTHLIKTRGQQATLRCSPISGHTSVYWYQQALGLGLQFLLWYDEGEERNRGNFPPRFSGRQFPNYSSELNVNALELEDSALYLCASSLGGLYNEQFFGPGTRLTVL.